A selection of T cell receptor beta chains follows, all from one sample in a study of CD8 T cells in Susac syndrome. TCRdb called the immunoSEQ multiplex PCR reads again in MiXCR, with one record for every CDR3 protein. The data contain about 210,000 distinct CDR3 sequences, 95% of them singletons. The sequencing input was CD4+ T cells from PBMCs. The receptors originated from a human donor with multiple sclerosis. Both conserved end residues are part of each CDR3. The order of the fields is clone size, V gene, J gene, D gene, CDR3 protein, CDR3 DNA. A D gene is named only where the DNA matches it firmly. Expanded clones are given a class, and other clones once, few, many or no size at all.

abundance: NA; v_gene: TRBV2; j_gene: TRBJ2-7; d_gene: NA; CDR3aa: CAIRQEASHSYEQYF; CDR3nt: TGTGCCATACGACAGGAGGCGTCGCACAGCTACGAGCAGTACTTC
abundance: NA; v_gene: TRBV30; j_gene: TRBJ1-1; d_gene: NA; CDR3aa: CAWKRGSTEAFF; CDR3nt: TGTGCCTGGAAGCGGGGGAGCACTGAAGCTTTCTTT
abundance: NA; v_gene: TRBV2; j_gene: TRBJ1-5; d_gene: NA; CDR3aa: CASSDGYPNQPQHF; CDR3nt: TGTGCCAGCAGTGATGGGTATCCGAATCAGCCCCAGCATTTT
abundance: NA; v_gene: TRBV4-1; j_gene: TRBJ2-1; d_gene: TRBD2; CDR3aa: CASSQGRGGGNEQFF; CDR3nt: TGCGCCAGCAGCCAAGGACGGGGGGGAGGCAATGAGCAGTTCTTC
abundance: NA; v_gene: TRBV4-1; j_gene: TRBJ2-3; d_gene: NA; CDR3aa: CASSQDLGGDTQYF; CDR3nt: TGCGCCAGCAGCCAAGATTTGGGGGGAGATACGCAGTATTTT
abundance: once; v_gene: TRBV18; j_gene: TRBJ2-3; d_gene: TRBD2; CDR3aa: CASSRGLARATDTQYF; CDR3nt: TGTGCCAGCTCAAGGGGACTAGCGAGAGCCACAGATACGCAGTATTTT
abundance: NA; v_gene: TRBV2; j_gene: TRBJ2-2; d_gene: NA; CDR3aa: CASSADRSTGELFF; CDR3nt: TGTGCCAGCAGTGCTGACAGAAGCACCGGGGAGCTGTTTTTT
abundance: NA; v_gene: TRBV19; j_gene: TRBJ2-7; d_gene: NA; CDR3aa: CASSIDLGGVYEQYF; CDR3nt: TGTGCCAGTAGTATAGATTTAGGTGGTGTCTACGAGCAGTACTTC
abundance: NA; v_gene: TRBV20-1; j_gene: TRBJ2-7; d_gene: NA; CDR3aa: CSARRPLDEQYF; CDR3nt: TGCAGTGCTAGACGGCCGCTGGACGAGCAGTACTTC
abundance: NA; v_gene: TRBV27; j_gene: TRBJ2-2; d_gene: NA; CDR3aa: CASSSFRGEVELFF; CDR3nt: TGTGCCAGCAGTTCCTTCCGTGGGGAAGTAGAGCTGTTTTTT